The T cell receptor beta chain described here comes from a study of Graves' ophthalmopathy and Graves' hyperthyroidism. Study overall: Over 18 months of follow-up, stable hyperthyroidism required that no ophthalmopathy appear. Study-wide findings and caveats: Ophthalmopathy versus stable hyperthyroidism: 13-signature model gave around 90% sensitivity, approximately 80% specificity. A majority of expanded thyroid clonotypes exceeding 0.001 frequency were likewise present in blood.

The sequenced template was RNA, covering the TCR beta CDR3 region. First-round RT-PCR used HTBI primers; second-round multiplex PCR followed. TCRdb independently ran MiXCR on the multiplex PCR reads; one entry per CDR3 protein. The table shows 500,000 to 600,000 distinct CDR3 sequences, with approximately 35% occurring only once. Establishment of the diagnosis relied upon clinical symptoms, serum thyroxine, TRAb, thyroid ultrasound and orbital computed tomography. As for this clonotype: Its target is not known.

Germline CDR1 is SNHLY and CDR2 is FYNNEI. Trimming cost V 8 bases and J 3 bases, with 10 bases left between them. There are 13 residues in the CDR3. The source is an adult man with Graves' hyperthyroidism. Sequencing was carried out using peripheral blood or thyroid tissue (not recorded which). The chain employs TRBV2 and TRBJ2-2, with unresolved D. CDR3 coding DNA: TGTGCCAGCCGGTCGCAGGACACCGGGGAGCTGTTTTTT. Amino acids: CASRSQDTGELFF.